This T cell receptor (beta chain) was found in a study of shared clonotypes between healthy human individuals. Points from the study as a whole: Enrolling few donors narrowed the genetic and exposure-history diversity that was represented.

Comments on this clone: Its antigen is unidentified. The junction and the germline gene differ at one end; a read error may be behind it.

Germline CDR1 reads SSHAT; CDR2 reads FNYEAQ (reference sequence). CDR3 length: 16 amino acids. The repertoire was sequenced with immunoSEQ multiplex PCR; TCRdb's copy has only in-frame clones and lacks some. The sample yields millions of clones, about 95% seen once. The TCR was taken from a man aged 18 to 29 in good health. This chain connects TRBV7-7 to TRBJ2-1, with 13 bases matching TRBD2. Sequenced sample: naive CD4+ T cells sorted from blood. Subset described: CD45RA+ positively selected. The CDR3 bases are TGTGCTAGCAGCCCAAGGACTAGCGGGAGTAGGCATGAGCAGTTCTTC. Amino acids: CASSPRTSGSRHEQFF.